A selection of T cell receptor beta chains follows, all from one sample in a study of T-cell memory formation after mild COVID-19. TCRdb analysed the 5' RACE reads with MiXCR anew, one entry per CDR3 protein. The sample shows roughly 160,000 distinct CDR3 sequences, 13% of them seen only once. Source material: PBMCs or a T cell subset sorted from them (not recorded which). All receptors derive from a man younger than 30 who had mild COVID-19 (a few samples of this study predate the infection). Cell type and time point are not known. CDR3s include the opening cysteine and the closing phenylalanine or tryptophan. D genes are given only for firm matches. Where a row states a size, it is once, few, many or the class of an expanded clone; other rows omit it.

TRBJ2-1 | - | TRBV12-3/TRBV12-4 | - | CASRTQGYNEQFF | TGTGCCAGCAGGACACAGGGATACAATGAGCAGTTCTTC
TRBJ2-3 | many | TRBV20-1 | TRBD2 | CSARERGAGGTDTQYF | TGCAGTGCTAGAGAGCGGGGGGCTGGAGGTACAGATACGCAGTATTTT
TRBJ1-2 | few | TRBV14 | - | CASSQAGQTYGYTF | TGTGCCAGCAGCCAAGCAGGACAGACCTATGGCTACACCTTC
TRBJ2-3 | - | TRBV9 | - | CASSPTGGPLDTQYF | TGTGCCAGCAGCCCTACGGGGGGCCCATTGGATACGCAGTATTTT
TRBJ2-3 | - | TRBV7-9 | TRBD1 | CASSLVGTGQYF | TGTGCCAGCAGCTTAGTAGGGACAGGGCAGTATTTT
TRBJ2-5 | - | TRBV20-1 | - | CSARDPKGVWETQYF | TGCAGTGCTAGAGATCCGAAAGGGGTATGGGAGACCCAGTACTTC
TRBJ2-5 | - | TRBV10-3 | TRBD1 | CATKQGAQETQYF | TGTGCCACCAAACAGGGGGCTCAAGAGACCCAGTACTTC
TRBJ2-3 | few | TRBV25-1 | TRBD2 | CASARRGDLDTQYF | TGTGCCAGCGCTAGGCGGGGGGACTTAGATACGCAGTATTTT
TRBJ2-7 | many | TRBV9 | - | CASSETSLSYEQYF | TGTGCCAGCAGCGAGACTAGTCTCTCCTACGAGCAGTACTTC
TRBJ2-1 | - | TRBV4-3 | - | CASSQDRGANEQFF | TGCGCCAGCAGCCAAGATAGGGGGGCCAATGAGCAGTTCTTC
TRBJ1-1 | - | TRBV20-1 | - | CSAREGHANTEAFF | TGCAGTGCTAGAGAGGGTCACGCGAACACTGAAGCTTTCTTT
TRBJ1-6 | - | TRBV7-9 | - | CASSSGSPLHF | TGTGCCAGCAGCTCTGGATCACCCCTCCACTTT
TRBJ2-5 | few | TRBV10-3 | - | CATGRDALQETQYF | TGTGCCACAGGGCGGGACGCTCTCCAAGAGACCCAGTACTTC
TRBJ2-2 | - | TRBV5-6 | - | CASSTEFHGELFF | TGTGCCAGCAGCACCGAGTTTCACGGGGAGCTGTTTTTT
TRBJ2-3 | few | TRBV5-1 | - | CASSLLASGADTQYF | TGCGCCAGCAGCTTGTTAGCCTCGGGTGCCGATACGCAGTATTTT
TRBJ1-3 | few | TRBV20-1 | - | CSAPDRSSGNTIYF | TGCAGTGCTCCAGACAGAAGCTCTGGAAACACCATATATTTT
TRBJ2-1 | - | TRBV5-4 | TRBD2 | CASSPGLAGYNEQFF | TGTGCCAGCAGCCCGGGACTAGCGGGGTACAATGAGCAGTTCTTC
TRBJ2-2 | many | TRBV5-1 | - | CASKILPATGELFF | TGCGCCAGCAAGATCCTCCCGGCCACCGGGGAGCTGTTTTTT
TRBJ2-3 | few | TRBV12-3/TRBV12-4 | TRBD2 | CASSLSWLAGEDTQYF | TGTGCCAGCAGTTTGAGTTGGCTAGCGGGGGAAGATACGCAGTATTTT
TRBJ2-7 | - | TRBV12-3/TRBV12-4 | - | CASSLGLSRDEQYF | TGTGCCAGCAGTTTGGGACTGTCACGGGACGAGCAGTACTTC
TRBJ2-3 | few | TRBV6-5 | - | CASSTSRDTQYF | TGTGCCAGCAGTACTAGCAGGGACACGCAGTATTTT
TRBJ2-1 | - | TRBV29-1 | TRBD1 | CSVQIETGVWFF | TGCAGCGTTCAGATAGAGACAGGGGTTTGGTTCTTC
TRBJ1-4 | many | TRBV10-2 | - | CASSAVGGRGGEKLFF | TGCGCCAGCAGTGCGGTAGGAGGGCGAGGAGGGGAAAAACTGTTTTTT
TRBJ1-2 | few | TRBV7-2 | TRBD1 | CASSFTYQGQGNGYTF | TGTGCCAGCAGCTTCACTTACCAGGGACAGGGGAACGGCTACACCTTC
TRBJ2-1 | few | TRBV20-1 | - | CSARDAAKGFEQFF | TGCAGTGCTAGGGACGCCGCAAAAGGGTTTGAGCAGTTCTTC
TRBJ2-5 | - | TRBV2 | - | CASRTQETQYF | TGTGCCAGCAGGACCCAAGAGACCCAGTACTTC
TRBJ1-2 | - | TRBV28 | - | CASSFVEGSGYTF | TGTGCCAGCAGTTTTGTGGAAGGGAGCGGCTACACCTTC
TRBJ1-1 | - | TRBV6-5 | - | CASSYSWGMNTEAFF | TGTGCCAGCAGTTACTCGTGGGGGATGAACACTGAAGCTTTCTTT
TRBJ2-2 | many | TRBV7-9 | TRBD1 | CASSLGPGQGALDTGELFF | TGTGCCAGCAGCTTAGGGCCGGGACAGGGGGCCTTGGACACCGGGGAGCTGTTTTTT
TRBJ1-1 | - | TRBV27 | - | CASSLRNMNTEAFF | TGTGCCAGCAGTTTACGCAACATGAACACTGAAGCTTTCTTT
TRBJ1-2 | few | TRBV12-3/TRBV12-4 | - | CASSLFPSGGYTF | TGTGCCAGCAGTTTGTTCCCCTCGGGGGGCTACACCTTC
TRBJ1-1 | - | TRBV29-1 | - | CSVARQEGEAFF | TGCAGCGTTGCGCGACAGGAGGGTGAAGCTTTCTTT
TRBJ1-1 | few | TRBV5-1 | - | CASSLVPGEYTEAFF | TGCGCCAGCAGCTTGGTACCGGGGGAGTACACTGAAGCTTTCTTT
TRBJ1-5 | few | TRBV28 | TRBD1 | CASKTPRGGDNQPQHF | TGTGCCAGCAAAACACCCAGGGGGGGAGACAATCAGCCCCAGCATTTT
TRBJ2-1 | - | TRBV7-3 | - | CASSYGRASYNEQFF | TGTGCCAGCAGCTACGGCAGGGCGTCCTACAATGAGCAGTTCTTC
TRBJ1-6 | - | TRBV4-3 | - | CASSQVHVLGTPLHF | TGCGCCAGCAGCCAAGTTCACGTCCTCGGTACGCCCCTCCACTTT
TRBJ1-2 | many | TRBV27 | - | CASTKDPDNHPVSGGYTF | TGTGCCAGCACCAAGGACCCGGACAATCATCCGGTCAGCGGTGGCTACACCTTC
TRBJ2-5 | few | TRBV7-2 | TRBD2 | CASSLGLAGGRWAQYF | TGTGCCAGCAGCTTAGGACTAGCGGGGGGTAGGTGGGCCCAGTACTTC
TRBJ1-2 | few | TRBV6-1 | - | CASSVNYGYTF | TGTGCCAGCAGTGTAAACTATGGCTACACCTTC
TRBJ2-3 | - | TRBV7-9 | - | CASFKAVASTDTQYF | TGTGCCAGCTTTAAAGCGGTCGCTAGCACAGATACGCAGTATTTT
TRBJ2-1 | - | TRBV24-1 | TRBD2 | CATSVAGGSYNEQFF | TGTGCCACCAGTGTGGCGGGGGGCTCCTACAATGAGCAGTTCTTC
TRBJ2-1 | few | TRBV5-1 | TRBD2 | CASSWGTSAHYNEQFF | TGCGCCAGCAGCTGGGGGACTAGCGCGCACTACAATGAGCAGTTCTTC
TRBJ1-6 | few | TRBV5-1 | - | CASSLADGGGTLHF | TGCGCCAGCAGCTTGGCCGACGGCGGGGGAACCCTCCACTTT
TRBJ2-1 | - | TRBV12-3/TRBV12-4 | - | CASSGLGSSYNEQFF | TGTGCCAGCAGTGGGCTGGGTAGCTCCTACAATGAGCAGTTCTTC
TRBJ2-1 | many | TRBV28 | TRBD1 | CASSLGAGGTREQFF | TGTGCCAGCAGTTTAGGGGCAGGGGGCACGCGGGAGCAGTTCTTC
TRBJ1-1 | few | TRBV20-1 | - | CSASWGGGTEAFF | TGCAGTGCTAGTTGGGGTGGGGGCACTGAAGCTTTCTTT